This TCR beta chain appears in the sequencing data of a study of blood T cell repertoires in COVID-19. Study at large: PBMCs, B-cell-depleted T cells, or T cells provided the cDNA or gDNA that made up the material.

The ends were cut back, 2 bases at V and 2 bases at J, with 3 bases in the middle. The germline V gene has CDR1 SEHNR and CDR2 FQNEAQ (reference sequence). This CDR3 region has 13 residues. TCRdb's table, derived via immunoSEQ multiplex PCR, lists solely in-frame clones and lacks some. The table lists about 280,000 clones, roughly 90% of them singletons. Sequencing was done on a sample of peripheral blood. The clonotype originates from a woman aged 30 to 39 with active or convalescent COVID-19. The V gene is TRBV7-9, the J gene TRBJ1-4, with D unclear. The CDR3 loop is CASSLSTNEKLFF. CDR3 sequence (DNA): TGTGCCAGCAGCTTATCTACTAATGAAAAACTGTTTTTT.